One and the same sample provided the 16 T cell receptor beta chains below, sequenced in a study of CD8+ T cells in alopecia areata. In each case, RNA was isolated and then reverse transcribed into cDNA as the sequencing template. Profiling relied on immunoSEQ multiplex PCR, and the TCRdb table lists in-frame clones only, not all of them. The sample carries 130,000 to 150,000 clones, about 51% recorded once. The input for sequencing was CD4+ T cells sorted from blood, taken at week 0. The receptors derive from a human donor with alopecia areata.

CDR3: CASSLLAGQNNQPQHF. For the CDR3, the DNA is TGTGCCAGCAGCTTGCTAGCGGGGCAGAACAATCAGCCCCAGCATTTT. The chain recombines TRBV7-6 with TRBJ1-5; D perhaps matches TRBD1 (5 bases). In germline, CDR1 is SGHVS, CDR2 FNYEAQ. The germline V and J ends were trimmed by 3 bases and 3 bases, with 15 bases remaining between them. This CDR3 is built from 16 residues. The entire variable domain, with the rest obtained from reference TRBV7-6 and TRBJ1-5, is as follows: GAGVSQSPRYKVTKRGQDVALRCDPISGHVSLYWYRQALGQGPEFLTYFNYEAQQDKSGLPNDRFSAERPEGSISTLTIQRTEQRDSAMYRCASSLLAGQNNQPQHFGDGTRLSIL.

This chain joins TRBV6-5 and TRBJ2-5; 8 bases agree with TRBD2. From germline, CDR1 is MNHEY and CDR2 SVGAGI. This CDR3 is 15 amino acids long. V lost 0 bases to trimming and J lost 5 bases; unmatched junction nucleotides: 5. The CDR3 spells CASSYSGRETETQYF. CDR3 DNA sequence: TGTGCCAGCAGTTACTCCGGGAGGGAGACGGAGACCCAGTACTTC.

The gene calls are TRBV9 and TRBJ2-7, with 7 bases lining up with TRBD1. V dropped 0 bases and J dropped 3; count of bases not matched to a gene: 3. The CDR3 is 14 amino acids. Germline V gene data show CDR1 as SGDLS and CDR2 as YYNGEE. The CDR3 DNA follows: TGTGCCAGCAGCGTAGGACAGGGCATCTACGAGCAGTACTTC. It is translated as CASSVGQGIYEQYF.

This clone was seen once. This rearrangement joins TRBV7-2 to TRBJ2-7; 10 positions match TRBD1. This CDR3 is 13 amino acids long. Trimming took 1 base from V and 11 from J; bases not matched to a gene: 5. Germline V gene lookup returns CDR1 SGHTA and CDR2 FQGNSA. The DNA for the CDR3 is TGTGCCAGCAGCTTAGAGGGACAGGGGCCGGAGTACTTC. Amino acids: CASSLEGQGPEYF.

The chain carries TRBV30 and TRBJ2-3, with D uncertain. The V gene's germline CDR1 is GTSNPN and CDR2 SVGIG (reference sequence). The CDR3 extends over 13 amino acids. The V gene lost 4 bases and the J gene lost 0 bases, with 8 bases spanning the gap. The CDR3 here is CAWTLLSTDTQYF. The CDR3 DNA sequence: TGTGCCTGGACCCTTCTGAGCACAGATACGCAGTATTTT.

The CDR3 region has the DNA TGTGCCTGGGGGGGACAGTTCTACTCCTACGAGCAGTACTTC. Translation gives CAWGGQFYSYEQYF. The chain employs TRBV30 and TRBJ2-7, with 7 bases matching TRBD1. Germline trimming cut 5 bases from V and 0 bases from J; bases unmatched to any gene: 7. CDR1 is GTSNPN, CDR2 SVGIG, per germline (reference sequence). The CDR3 covers 14 residues.

This clone was seen more than once but under ten times. This rearrangement joins TRBV10-3 to TRBJ2-2, with D uncertain. CDR3 size: 13 residues. The germline V and J ends were trimmed by 2 bases and 5 bases, with 6 bases remaining between them. Germline CDR1 reads ENHRY; CDR2 reads SYGVKD. DNA of the CDR3: TGTGCCATCAGTGAGCTTACAACCGGGGAGCTGTTTTTT. This translates into CAISELTTGELFF.

This clone was picked up a small number of times. The rearrangement links TRBV29-1 to TRBJ2-2, with a tentative D call TRBD1 (5 bases). Germline CDR1 reads SQVTM; CDR2 reads ANQGSEA. V lost 4 bases and J 4 bases, leaving 13 bases between the germline ends. The length of the CDR3 is 14 residues. The CDR3 DNA sequence: TGCAGCGTTGCTGGGGCGGTCGTCACCGGGGAGCTGTTTTTT. Protein product: CSVAGAVVTGELFF.

This chain links TRBV27 with TRBJ2-1; D is unresolved. Germline values: CDR1 MNHEY, CDR2 SMNVEV (reference sequence). V gave up 5 bases and J gave up 1 base, with 12 bases separating them. This CDR3 region has 15 residues. CDR3: CASSRTRISYNEQFF. The CDR3 DNA follows: TGTGCCAGCAGTAGAACAAGGATTTCCTACAATGAGCAGTTCTTC.

V and J are TRBV7-2 and TRBJ2-4; TRBD2 is a possible D gene (5 bases). Trimming cost V 1 base and J 6 bases, with 19 bases left between them. This CDR3 has 17 residues. Per the germline V gene, CDR1 is SGHTA and CDR2 is FQGNSA. Written as DNA, the CDR3 is TGTGCCAGCAGCTTAGAGAGGTCAGGCGGAGGAGCAAACATTCAGTACTTC. It is translated as CASSLERSGGGANIQYF. Based on the CDR3 plus reference TRBV7-2 and TRBJ2-4, the full variable domain is GAGVSQSPSNKVTEKGKDVELRCDPISGHTALYWYRQSLGQGLEFLIYFQGNSAPDKSGLPSDRFSAERTGGSVSTLTIQRTQQEDSAVYLCASSLERSGGGANIQYFGAGTRLSVL.

The chain recombines TRBV7-9 with TRBJ2-6; 10 bases fit TRBD2. Trimming at V came to 3 bases and at J to 0 bases, leaving 2 bases not matched to a gene. CDR1 SEHNR and CDR2 FQNEAQ come from the germline V gene (reference sequence). This CDR3 spans 17 amino acids. The CDR3: CASSFASGSSGANVLTF. CDR3 sequence (DNA): TGTGCCAGCAGCTTCGCTAGCGGGAGCTCTGGGGCCAACGTCCTGACTTTC.

J is TRBJ2-6 and V is TRBV7-2; possible D gene TRBD1, 6 bases. There are 15 residues in the CDR3. Germline-derived CDR1 and CDR2 are SGHTA and FQGNSA. Trimming shortened V by 5 bases and J by 0 bases, and 8 bases separated the two germline ends. Here the CDR3 reads CASSLDSSGANVLTF. The CDR3 DNA reads TGTGCCAGCAGCCTGGACAGCTCTGGGGCCAACGTCCTGACTTTC.

This rearrangement joins TRBV30 to TRBJ2-7; 8 nucleotides align to TRBD2. The CDR3 runs 14 residues. The J segment lost 6 bases and the V segment lost 0 bases, leaving 7 bases of the junction unmatched. CDR1 and CDR2 from the germline V gene are GTSNPN and SVGIG (reference sequence). In DNA, the CDR3 is TGTGCCTGGAGTGTGGTAGCGGGGCTCGCCGAGCAGTACTTC. Residues: CAWSVVAGLAEQYF. Filled out from reference TRBV30 and TRBJ2-7, the complete variable domain reads SQTIHQWPATLVQPVGSPLSLECTVEGTSNPNLYWYRQAAGRGLQLLFYSVGIGQISSEVPQNLSASRPQDRQFILSSKKLLLSDSGFYLCAWSVVAGLAEQYFGPGTRLTVT.

The J gene is TRBJ2-3, the V gene TRBV29-1; 7 nucleotides match TRBD1. The CDR3 is 12 residues long. Trimming cost V 7 bases and J 7 bases; bases outside gene matches: 8. Germline V lookup: CDR1 SQVTM, CDR2 ANQGSEA. DNA for the CDR3: TGCAGCGGGACAGGCGGAGTTAATACGCAGTATTTT. Translation: CSGTGGVNTQYF.

This clone was detected a few times. The V call is TRBV29-1, the J call TRBJ2-7; 13 bases align to TRBD2. V dropped 7 bases and J dropped 7; count of bases not matched to a gene: 10. Per germline, CDR1 SQVTM and CDR2 ANQGSEA. The CDR3 has 14 amino acids. CDR3 sequence: CSARTSGSGGEQYF. In DNA, the CDR3 is TGCAGCGCCCGGACTAGCGGGAGTGGGGGGGAGCAGTACTTC.

This rearrangement joins TRBV5-1 to TRBJ1-2; TRBD1 aligns across 12 bases. This CDR3 comprises 15 residues. Germline V CDR1 and CDR2: SGHRS, YFSETQ. The junction had 3 bases not matched to a gene; V was cut back by 3 bases and J by 3 bases. CDR3 protein: CASSWGTGGDYGYTF. The CDR3 nucleotides are TGCGCCAGCAGCTGGGGGACAGGGGGCGACTATGGCTACACCTTC.